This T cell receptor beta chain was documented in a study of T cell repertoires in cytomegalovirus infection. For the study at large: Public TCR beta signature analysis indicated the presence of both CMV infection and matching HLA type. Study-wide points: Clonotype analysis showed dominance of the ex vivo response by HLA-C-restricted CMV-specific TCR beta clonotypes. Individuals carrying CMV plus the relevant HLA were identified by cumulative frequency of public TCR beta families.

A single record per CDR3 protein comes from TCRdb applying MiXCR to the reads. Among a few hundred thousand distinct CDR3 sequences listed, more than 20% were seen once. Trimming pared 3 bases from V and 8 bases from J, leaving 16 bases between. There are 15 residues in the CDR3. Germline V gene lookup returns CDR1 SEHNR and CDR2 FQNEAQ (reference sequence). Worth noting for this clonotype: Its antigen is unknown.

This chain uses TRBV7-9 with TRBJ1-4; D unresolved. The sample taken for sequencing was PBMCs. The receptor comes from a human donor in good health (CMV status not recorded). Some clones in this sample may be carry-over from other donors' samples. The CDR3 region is CASSLGAGEMEKLFF. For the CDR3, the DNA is TGTGCCAGCAGCTTGGGAGCCGGAGAGATGGAAAAACTGTTTTTT.